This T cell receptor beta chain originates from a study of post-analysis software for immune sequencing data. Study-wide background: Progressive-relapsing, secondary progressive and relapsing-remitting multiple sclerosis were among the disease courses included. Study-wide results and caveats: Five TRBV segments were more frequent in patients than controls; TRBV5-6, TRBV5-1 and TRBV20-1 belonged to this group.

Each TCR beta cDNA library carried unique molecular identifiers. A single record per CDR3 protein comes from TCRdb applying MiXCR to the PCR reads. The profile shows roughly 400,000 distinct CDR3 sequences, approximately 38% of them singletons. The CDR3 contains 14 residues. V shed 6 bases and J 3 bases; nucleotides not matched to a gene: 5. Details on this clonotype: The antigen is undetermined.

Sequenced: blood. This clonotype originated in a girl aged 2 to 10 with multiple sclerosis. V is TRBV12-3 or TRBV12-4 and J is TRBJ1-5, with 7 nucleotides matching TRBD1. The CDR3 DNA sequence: TGTGCCAGCAGCCTGACAGGGACCAATCAGCCCCAGCATTTT. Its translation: CASSLTGTNQPQHF.